The sequence of this TCR beta chain was determined in a study of T cell changes during pregnancy in multiple sclerosis (dated by TCRdb to between 2017 and 2020). Context from the whole study: The study looked at changes in the T cell repertoire across pregnancy in women with multiple sclerosis.

Of note for this clone: Its antigen remains unidentified. There are no base qualities to consult, and no much larger clone falls within one base.

CDR1 and CDR2 (SGHKS, YYEKEE) derive from the germline V gene (reference sequence). V gives up 4 bases and J gives up 5 bases, and the segment between their germline ends measures 15 bases. Including cysteine and phenylalanine, the CDR3 has 14 amino acids. Only the CDR3 DNA is retained, 42 bases long and in frame from the first base. The library was prepared using the immunoSEQ multiplex PCR assay. Held by TCRdb, this immuneACCESS table contains in-frame sequences only and omits some clones. Under half of the omission traces to an unresolved V gene where checked; the cause of the rest is unknown. The sample records about 46,000 clones, around 93% of which are singletons. In total, the top ten clones hold 2.9% of the sample.

The chain is encoded by TRBV5-5 joined to TRBJ1-1, with TRBD1 tentatively as D gene (5 bases match). This clonotype was sampled from a female donor with multiple sclerosis, enrolled in a pregnancy study. Sequenced material: CD8+ T cells from peripheral blood mononuclear cells, taken in the second trimester of pregnancy. The CDR3 region has the sequence CASSMGLERTEAFF. Read as DNA, the sequence is TGTGCCAGCAGCATGGGACTTGAAAGAACTGAAGCTTTCTTT.